This note documents a single T cell receptor beta chain sequence. Its specificity is not known. This sample is drawn from a study of OX40 agonist ivuxolimab in advanced cancers. About the study: Dose-escalation patients were diagnosed with hepatocellular carcinoma, melanoma, renal cell cancer or head and neck cancer. The mean age was about 61 years, ranging from about 20 to 90, with 82.7% of participants male. Study-level points and caveats: The study observed clonal expansion of CD4+ and CD8+ blood T cells by week 6 at 0.1 to 3.0 mg/kg.

CDR3 length equals 12 residues. Germline CDR1 and CDR2: MNHNS and SASEGT. Between the trimmed V and J ends, which lost 7 bases and 1 base, there was a span of 8 bases. The assay was immunoSEQ multiplex PCR, and TCRdb's table has in-frame clones only and misses some. Here the sample spans some 30,000 clones, roughly 86% being singletons. This sample comprised CD4+ or CD8+ T cells sorted from blood, obtained in a trial of the OX40 agonist ivuxolimab. The clonotype comes from an adult with an advanced solid tumor such as melanoma, head and neck, liver or kidney cancer. This sequence joins TRBV6-1 and TRBJ2-7, with D tentatively TRBD2 (5 bases). As DNA, the CDR3 is TGTGCCAGCACGGACTCGTCCTACGAGCAGTACTTC. Translated: CASTDSSYEQYF.